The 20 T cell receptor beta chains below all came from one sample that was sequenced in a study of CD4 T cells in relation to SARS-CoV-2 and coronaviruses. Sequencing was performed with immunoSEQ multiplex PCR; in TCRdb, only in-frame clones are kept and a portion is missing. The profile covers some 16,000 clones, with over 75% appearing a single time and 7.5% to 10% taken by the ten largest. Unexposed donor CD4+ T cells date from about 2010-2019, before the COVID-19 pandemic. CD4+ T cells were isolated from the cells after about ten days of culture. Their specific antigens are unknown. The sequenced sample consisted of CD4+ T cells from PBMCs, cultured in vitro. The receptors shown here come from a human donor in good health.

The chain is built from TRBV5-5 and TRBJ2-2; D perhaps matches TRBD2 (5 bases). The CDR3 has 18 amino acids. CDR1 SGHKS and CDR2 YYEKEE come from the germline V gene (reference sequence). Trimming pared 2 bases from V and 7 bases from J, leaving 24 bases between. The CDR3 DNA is TGTGCCAGCAGCTTCTCGTTTTATTACGGGATTAGGCACGGGGAGCTGTTTTTT. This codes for CASSFSFYYGIRHGELFF. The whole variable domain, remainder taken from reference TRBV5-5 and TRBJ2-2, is DAGVTQSPTHLIKTRGQQVTLRCSPISGHKSVSWYQQVLGQGPQFIFQYYEKEERGRGNFPDRFSARQFPNYSSELNVNALLLGDSALYLCASSFSFYYGIRHGELFFGEGSRLTVL.

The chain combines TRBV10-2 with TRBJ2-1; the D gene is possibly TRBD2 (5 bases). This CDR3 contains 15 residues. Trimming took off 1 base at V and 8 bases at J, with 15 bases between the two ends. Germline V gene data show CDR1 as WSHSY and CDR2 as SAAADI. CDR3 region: CASSEFRVGRDEQFF. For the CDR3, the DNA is TGCGCCAGCAGTGAGTTCCGGGTAGGGCGGGATGAGCAGTTCTTC.

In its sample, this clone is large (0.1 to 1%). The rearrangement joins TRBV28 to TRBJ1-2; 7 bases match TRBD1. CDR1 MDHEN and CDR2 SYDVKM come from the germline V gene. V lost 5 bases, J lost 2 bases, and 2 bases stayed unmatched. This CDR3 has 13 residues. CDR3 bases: TGTGCCAGCAGTCGACAGGGCAACTATGGCTACACCTTC. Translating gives CASSRQGNYGYTF.

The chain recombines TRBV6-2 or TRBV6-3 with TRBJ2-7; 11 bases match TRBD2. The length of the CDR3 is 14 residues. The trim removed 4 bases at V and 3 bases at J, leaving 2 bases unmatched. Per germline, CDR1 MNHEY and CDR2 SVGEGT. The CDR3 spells CASSFGTSGYEQYF. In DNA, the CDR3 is TGTGCCAGCAGTTTTGGGACTAGCGGCTACGAGCAGTACTTC.

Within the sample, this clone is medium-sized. Written as DNA, the CDR3 is TGTGCCAGCAGTATCATGACAGCCTACGAGCAGTACTTC. Its translation is CASSIMTAYEQYF. The rearrangement joins TRBV6-5 to TRBJ2-7, with D possibly matching TRBD1 (5 bases). The CDR3 loop spans 13 amino acids. Germline V gives CDR1 MNHEY, CDR2 SVGAGI. The germline V and J ends were trimmed by 5 bases and 2 bases, with 10 bases remaining between them.

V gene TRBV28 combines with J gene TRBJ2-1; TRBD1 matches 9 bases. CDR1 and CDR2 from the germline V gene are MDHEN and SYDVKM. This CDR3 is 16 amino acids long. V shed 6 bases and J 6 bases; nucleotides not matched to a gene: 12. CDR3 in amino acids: CASRKIRQGVGNEQFF. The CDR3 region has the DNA TGTGCCAGCAGAAAAATCAGACAGGGGGTCGGCAATGAGCAGTTCTTC.

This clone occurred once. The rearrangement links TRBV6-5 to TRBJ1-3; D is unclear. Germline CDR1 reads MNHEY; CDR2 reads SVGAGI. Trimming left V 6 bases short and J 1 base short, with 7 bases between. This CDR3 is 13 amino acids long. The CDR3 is CASSDLSGNTIYF. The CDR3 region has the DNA TGTGCCAGCAGCGACTTATCTGGAAACACCATATATTTT.

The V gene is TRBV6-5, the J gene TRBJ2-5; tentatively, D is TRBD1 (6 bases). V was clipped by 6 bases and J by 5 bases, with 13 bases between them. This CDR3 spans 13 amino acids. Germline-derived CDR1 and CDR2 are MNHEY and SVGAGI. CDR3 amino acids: CASSRDIRETQYF. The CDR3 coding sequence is TGTGCCAGCAGCAGGGACATAAGGGAGACCCAGTACTTC.

The CDR3 region is CAIWQKDGYTF. CDR3 in DNA: TGTGCCATCTGGCAGAAGGATGGCTACACCTTC. The J gene is TRBJ1-2, the V gene TRBV10-3; D is undetermined. CDR1 and CDR2 (germline): ENHRY, SYGVKD. This CDR3 spans 11 amino acids. V lost 8 bases, J lost 6 bases, and 10 bases lay in between.

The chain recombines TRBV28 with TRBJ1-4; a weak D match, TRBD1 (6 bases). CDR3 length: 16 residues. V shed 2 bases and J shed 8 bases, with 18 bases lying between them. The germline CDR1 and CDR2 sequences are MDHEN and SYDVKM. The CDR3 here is CASSLSQGGGYEKLFF. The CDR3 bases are TGTGCCAGCAGTTTAAGTCAGGGAGGGGGATACGAAAAACTGTTTTTT.

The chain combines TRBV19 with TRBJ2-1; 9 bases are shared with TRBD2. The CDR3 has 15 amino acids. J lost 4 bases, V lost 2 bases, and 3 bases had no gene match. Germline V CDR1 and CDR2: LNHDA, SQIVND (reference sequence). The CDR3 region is CASSIMTSGYNEQFF. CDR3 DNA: TGTGCCAGTAGTATAATGACTAGCGGATACAATGAGCAGTTCTTC.

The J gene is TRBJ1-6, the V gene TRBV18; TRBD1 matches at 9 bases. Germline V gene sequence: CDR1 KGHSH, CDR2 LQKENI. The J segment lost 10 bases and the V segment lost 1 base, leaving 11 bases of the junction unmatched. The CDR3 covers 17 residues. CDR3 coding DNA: TGTGCCAGCTCACCACGGGGTGGACAGGGGAATCGCTCACCCCTCCACTTT. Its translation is CASSPRGGQGNRSPLHF.

CDR3 DNA: TGCGCCAGCAGGGCACGCCGAGGATCCTACGAGCAGTACTTC. It translates to CASRARRGSYEQYF. The V gene is TRBV5-1, the J gene TRBJ2-7; D is unresolved. Per the germline V gene, CDR1 is SGHRS and CDR2 is YFSETQ. Trimming took off 5 bases at V and 1 base at J, with 13 bases between the two ends. This CDR3 region has 14 residues. Looking up the rest from reference TRBV5-1 and TRBJ2-7 gives the full variable domain: KAGVTQTPRYLIKTRGQQVTLSCSPISGHRSVSWYQQTPGQGLQFLFEYFSETQRNKGNFPGRFSGRQFSNSRSEMNVSTLELGDSALYLCASRARRGSYEQYFGPGTRLTVT.

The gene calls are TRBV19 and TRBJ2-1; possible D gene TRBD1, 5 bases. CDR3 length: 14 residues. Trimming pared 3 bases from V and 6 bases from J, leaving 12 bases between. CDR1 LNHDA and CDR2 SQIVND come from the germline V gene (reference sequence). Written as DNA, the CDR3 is TGTGCCAGTAGTATCGACTCCCAGGGCAATGAGCAGTTCTTC. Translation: CASSIDSQGNEQFF.

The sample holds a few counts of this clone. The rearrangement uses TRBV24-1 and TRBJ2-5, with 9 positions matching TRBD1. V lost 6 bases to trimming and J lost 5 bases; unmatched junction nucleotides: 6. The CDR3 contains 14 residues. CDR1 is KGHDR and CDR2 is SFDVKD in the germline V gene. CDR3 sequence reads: CATSLGQGLETQYF. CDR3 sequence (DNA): TGTGCCACCAGTCTGGGACAGGGCTTGGAGACCCAGTACTTC.

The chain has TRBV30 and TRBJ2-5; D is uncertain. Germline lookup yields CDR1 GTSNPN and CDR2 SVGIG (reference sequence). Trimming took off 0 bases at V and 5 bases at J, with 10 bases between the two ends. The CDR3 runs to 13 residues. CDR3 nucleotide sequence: TGTGCCTGGAGTGTACGTGGGGTTGAGACCCAGTACTTC. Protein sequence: CAWSVRGVETQYF.

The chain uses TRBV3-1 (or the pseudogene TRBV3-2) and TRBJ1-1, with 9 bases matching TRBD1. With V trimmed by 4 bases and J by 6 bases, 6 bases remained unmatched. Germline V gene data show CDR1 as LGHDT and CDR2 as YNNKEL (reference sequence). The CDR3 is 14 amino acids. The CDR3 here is CASSLGTGFSEAFF. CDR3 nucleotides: TGTGCCAGCAGCCTGGGGACAGGGTTTTCTGAAGCTTTCTTT.

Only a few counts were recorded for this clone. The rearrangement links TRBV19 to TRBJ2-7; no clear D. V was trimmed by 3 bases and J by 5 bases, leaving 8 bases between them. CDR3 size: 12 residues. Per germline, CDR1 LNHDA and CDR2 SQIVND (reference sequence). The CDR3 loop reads CASSIRSDEQYF. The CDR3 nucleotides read TGTGCCAGTAGTATTAGGTCTGACGAGCAGTACTTC.

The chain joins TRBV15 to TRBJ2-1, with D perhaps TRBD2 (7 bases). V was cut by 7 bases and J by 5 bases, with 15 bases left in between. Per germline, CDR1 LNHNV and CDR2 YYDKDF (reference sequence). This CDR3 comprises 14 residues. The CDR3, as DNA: TGTGCCACCATCGGCGGGGGCCCCCACAATGAGCAGTTCTTC. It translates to CATIGGGPHNEQFF.

The CDR3 DNA reads as TGCGCCAGCAGCTTGGTTGACTTCGTGGGCGAGCAGTACTTC. Translated: CASSLVDFVGEQYF. This rearrangement joins TRBV5-1 to TRBJ2-7; no firm D call. Per germline, CDR1 SGHRS and CDR2 YFSETQ. This CDR3 comprises 14 residues. V was pared by 0 bases and J by 6 bases, with 13 bases between.